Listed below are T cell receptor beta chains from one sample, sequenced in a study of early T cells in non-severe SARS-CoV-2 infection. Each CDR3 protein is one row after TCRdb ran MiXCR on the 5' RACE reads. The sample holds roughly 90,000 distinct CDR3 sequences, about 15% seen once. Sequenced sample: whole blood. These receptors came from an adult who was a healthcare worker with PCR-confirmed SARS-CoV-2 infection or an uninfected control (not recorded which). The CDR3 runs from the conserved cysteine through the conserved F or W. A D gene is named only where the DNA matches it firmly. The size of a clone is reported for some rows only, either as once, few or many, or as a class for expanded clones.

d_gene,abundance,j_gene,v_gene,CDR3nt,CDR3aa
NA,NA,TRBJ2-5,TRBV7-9,TGTGCCAGCAGTCCGTGGAGGGGATGGTACCAAGAGACCCAGTACTTC,CASSPWRGWYQETQYF
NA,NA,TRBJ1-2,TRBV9,TGTGCCAGCAGCGTAGCTTTGGGCGCTAACTATGGCTACACCTTC,CASSVALGANYGYTF
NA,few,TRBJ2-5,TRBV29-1,TGCAGCGTTGAGGAGACCCAGTACTTC,CSVEETQYF
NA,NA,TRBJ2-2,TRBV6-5,TGTGCCAGCAGCCCCGGACCGAGTTCCGGGGAGCTGTTTTTT,CASSPGPSSGELFF
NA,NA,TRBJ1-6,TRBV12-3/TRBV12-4,TGTGCCAGCACTCGGGACGTTTCACCCCTCCACTTT,CASTRDVSPLHF
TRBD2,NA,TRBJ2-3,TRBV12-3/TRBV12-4,TGTGCCAGCAGTGGCCTGGAGGGTAGCGGGGGCGCCACAGATACGCAGTATTTT,CASSGLEGSGGATDTQYF
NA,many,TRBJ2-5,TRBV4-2,TGTGCCAGCAGCCAAGCCGTCGGACAGGGAGGGCAAGAGACCCAGTACTTC,CASSQAVGQGGQETQYF
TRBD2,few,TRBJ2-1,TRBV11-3,TGTGCCAGCAGCTCCAGCGGGGCCAACTCCTACAATGAGCAGTTCTTC,CASSSSGANSYNEQFF
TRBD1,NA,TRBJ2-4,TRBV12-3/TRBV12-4,TGTGCCAGCAGTGCCTGGACAGGGATGGCCAAAAACATTCAGTGCTTC,CASSAWTGMAKNIQCF
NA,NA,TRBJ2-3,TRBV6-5,TGTGCCAGCAGGAACGGGGGCTATTCTATCACAGATACGCAGTATTTT,CASRNGGYSITDTQYF
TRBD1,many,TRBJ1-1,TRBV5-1,TGCGCCAGCAGCGCCACAGGGGCGGTCACTGAAGCTTTCTTT,CASSATGAVTEAFF
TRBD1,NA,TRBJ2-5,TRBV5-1,TGCGCCAGCAGCTGGACAGGGGGCTATCAAGAGACCCAGTACTTC,CASSWTGGYQETQYF
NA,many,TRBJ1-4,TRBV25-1,TGTGCCAGCAGTGAATATTTAGGGGCTGAAAAACTGTTTTTT,CASSEYLGAEKLFF
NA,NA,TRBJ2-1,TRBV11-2,TGTGCCAGCAGCTTTCTTAATGAGCAGTTCTTC,CASSFLNEQFF
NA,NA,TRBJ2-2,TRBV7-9,TGTGCCAGCAGCTTAGGCCTACAGGGCTCGAACACCGGGGAGCTGTTTTTT,CASSLGLQGSNTGELFF
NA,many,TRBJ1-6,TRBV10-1,TGCGCCAGCAGTGATACAGGCCGTAATTCACCCCTCCACTTT,CASSDTGRNSPLHF
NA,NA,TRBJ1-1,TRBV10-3,TGTGCCATCAGCAACCTCTTGAACACTGAAGCTTTCTTT,CAISNLLNTEAFF
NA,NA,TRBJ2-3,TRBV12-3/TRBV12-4,TGTGCCAGCAGTTCCCAAGAGGGGTCAGTCACAGATACGCAGTATTTT,CASSSQEGSVTDTQYF
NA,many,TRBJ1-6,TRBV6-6,TGTGCCAGGCCCGGAGACTATAATTCACCCCTCCACTTT,CARPGDYNSPLHF
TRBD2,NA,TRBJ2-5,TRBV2,TGTGCCAGCAGTGAAGCGGGGACTAGCGGGGCGCAGTACCAAGAGACCCAGTACTTC,CASSEAGTSGAQYQETQYF
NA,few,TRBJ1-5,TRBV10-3,TGTGCCAGCAGGTTTTATAGCAATCAGCCCCAGCATTTT,CASRFYSNQPQHF
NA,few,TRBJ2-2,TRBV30,TGTGCCTGGGTAAGCCCCCGGTCGGATTACACCGGGGAGCTGTTTTTT,CAWVSPRSDYTGELFF
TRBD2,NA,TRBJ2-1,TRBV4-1,TGCGCCAGCAGCCAAGAGTTCGGACTAGCGGCAACGTTCCCCTCTGAGCAGTTCTTC,CASSQEFGLAATFPSEQFF
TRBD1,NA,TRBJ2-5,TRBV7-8,TGTGCCAGCAGCAAAGGGACAGCGATCCAAGAGACCCAGTACTTC,CASSKGTAIQETQYF
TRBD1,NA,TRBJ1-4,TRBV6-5,TGTGCCAGCAGACGGATGACAGGGGTTAATGAAAAACTGTTTTTT,CASRRMTGVNEKLFF
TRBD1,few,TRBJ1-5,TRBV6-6,TGTGCCAGCAGACTCGACAGGGGGAATGATCAGCCCCAGCATTTT,CASRLDRGNDQPQHF
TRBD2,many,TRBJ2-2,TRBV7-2,TGTGCCAGCAGCTTAGGCGGGGGTACCGGGGAGCTGTTTTTT,CASSLGGGTGELFF
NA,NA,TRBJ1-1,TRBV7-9,TGTGCCAGCAGCTTAGGACCCAGGGTTGGAATGAACACTGAAGCTTTCTTT,CASSLGPRVGMNTEAFF
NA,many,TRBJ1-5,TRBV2,TGTGCCAGCAGTCAGGGTGATCAGCCCCAGCATTTT,CASSQGDQPQHF